This T cell receptor beta chain comes out of a study of Ad26.COV2.S vaccination and SARS-CoV-2 variants. Study background: Ad26.COV2.S given intramuscularly, once or twice 56 days apart. Study-wide findings and caveats: Vaccine recipients surpassed placebo recipients in spike-specific TCR breadth. Breadth of non-spike TCRs did not differ between vaccinees and placebo recipients.

Repertoires were generated with immunoSEQ multiplex PCR, while TCRdb's copy carries only in-frame clones and drops some. Here the sample spans about 480,000 clones, 87% being singletons. Of note for this clone: The antigen is unknown.

Treatment indicated: over 15 received Ad26.COV2.S at low or high dose, single or two shots; 5 received placebo; per-sample allocation not given. Day 63 following the first vaccine or placebo injection was when the samples were taken. The V and J ends lost 4 bases and 6 bases respectively, with 15 bases between them. CDR3 size: 14 residues. Germline loops: CDR1 KGHSH, CDR2 LQKENI. The material was peripheral blood, obtained in a trial of Ad26.COV2.S vaccine versus placebo. The chain couples TRBV18 to TRBJ1-2; maybe TRBD1 (6 bases). This TCR derives from a person between 18 and 60 years old who received the Ad26.COV2.S COVID-19 vaccine or a placebo. The CDR3 DNA follows: TGTGCCAGCTCACAGGCCCAGGGGCCGAATGGCTACACCTTC. Its protein is CASSQAQGPNGYTF.